This is a list of T cell receptor beta chains from one sample in a study of blood T cell repertoires in COVID-19. Method: immunoSEQ multiplex PCR; TCRdb's copy keeps in-frame clones and lacks some. The table lists 95,000 to 150,000 clones, 78% of them singletons. Sequencing input: peripheral blood. These receptors all come from a man in his 70s with acute or convalescent COVID-19. Each CDR3 is given with its conserved first and last residue. Each record gives: V gene, J gene, clone size, D gene, CDR3 DNA, CDR3 protein. A D gene is named only where the DNA matches it firmly. Size values are once, few and many counts, or a class for expanded clones, and some rows have none.

TRBV5-6	TRBJ2-7	-	TRBD1	TGTGCCAGCAGCTTGGGGACAGGGGGGTACGAGCAGTACTTC	CASSLGTGGYEQYF
TRBV2	TRBJ2-3	-	TRBD2	TGTGCCAGCAGTTACAGCGGGGGGGCAGATACGCAGTATTTT	CASSYSGGADTQYF
TRBV12-3/TRBV12-4	TRBJ1-2	-	-	TGTGCCAGCGGCCCGGGGTCTGATGGCTACACCTTC	CASGPGSDGYTF
TRBV7-2	TRBJ1-1	-	-	TGTGCCAGCAGGGCGCCCCGATACAGGAAGAACACTGAAGCTTTCTTT	CASRAPRYRKNTEAFF
TRBV5-4	TRBJ2-3	-	-	TGTGCCAGCAGCTTGCAACAGCTACACACAGATACGCAGTATTTT	CASSLQQLHTDTQYF
TRBV29-1	TRBJ2-1	-	TRBD2	TGCAGCGTGGGGACTAGCGGGGTCTACAATGAGCAGTTCTTC	CSVGTSGVYNEQFF
TRBV5-4	TRBJ2-5	-	TRBD2	TGTGCCAGCAGCTTGGGTGCGGGGGGGACGAAAGAGACCCAGTACTTC	CASSLGAGGTKETQYF
TRBV23-1	TRBJ1-1	few	-	TGCGCCACTGACATGACAGGTTTCATGAACACTGAAGCTTTCTTT	CATDMTGFMNTEAFF
TRBV27	TRBJ2-1	once	-	TGTGCCAGCAGTTCCTCTAGGACCTACAATGAGCAGTTCTTC	CASSSSRTYNEQFF
TRBV6-4	TRBJ2-1	-	TRBD1	TGTGCCAGCAGTGTCGGAACCAAGAGGGACAGGGAGCTTGCTGAGCAGTTCTTC	CASSVGTKRDRELAEQFF
TRBV5-4	TRBJ2-3	-	TRBD2	TGTGCCACGGCCCCTAGCGGGGGGGCAGATACGCAGTATTTT	CATAPSGGADTQYF
TRBV5-4	TRBJ2-2	once	-	TGTGCCAGCAGCTTGCCATACGGCGGCGGGGAGCTGTTTTTT	CASSLPYGGGELFF
TRBV19	TRBJ1-5	-	-	TGTGCCAGTAGTATAGTTAGCAGCCGCAATCAGCCCCAGCATTTT	CASSIVSSRNQPQHF
TRBV10-3	TRBJ2-3	-	-	TGTGCCATCAGCCGCGGACAGGGAAGGGCCTTAGCGGGGGGCACAGATACGCAGTATTTT	CAISRGQGRALAGGTDTQYF
TRBV4-2	TRBJ2-3	-	-	TGTGCCAGCAGCCATGGCGGGGCGAGGAGCACAGATACGCAGTATTTT	CASSHGGARSTDTQYF
TRBV6-4	TRBJ1-1	-	-	TGTGCCAGTAAAGGGGCGAACACTGAAGCTTTCTTT	CASKGANTEAFF
TRBV5-6	TRBJ2-2	-	-	TGTGCCAGCAGCGGCAGAAACACCGGGGAGCTGTTTTTT	CASSGRNTGELFF
TRBV6-2/TRBV6-3	TRBJ1-1	-	-	TGTGCCAGCAGTTACTCGGGGGCGTCCAACACTGAAGCTTTCTTT	CASSYSGASNTEAFF
TRBV6-2/TRBV6-3	TRBJ1-2	-	-	TGTGCCAGCAGCTCGCTACCGGGATTTTATGGCTACACCTTC	CASSSLPGFYGYTF